The 14 T cell receptor beta chains listed next were all sequenced from one sample in a study of blood T cell repertoires in COVID-19. Sequencing used immunoSEQ multiplex PCR; TCRdb keeps in-frame clones, though not all of them. This table holds tens of thousands of clones, 85% to 90% found once. Sequencing used peripheral blood. The receptors here all came from a man aged 50 to 59 with active COVID-19.

This sequence joins TRBV7-2 and TRBJ1-1; D not resolved. Germline assignment: CDR1 SGHTA and CDR2 FQGNSA. The CDR3 spans 14 residues. V shed 1 base and J shed 6 bases, with 12 bases lying between them. CDR3: CASSLGVRMAEAFF. The CDR3 DNA is TGTGCCAGCAGCTTAGGTGTCAGGATGGCTGAAGCTTTCTTT.

The chain is built from TRBV11-3 and TRBJ2-1; TRBD1 matches at 9 bases. The CDR3 spans 12 residues. Germline values: CDR1 SGHNT, CDR2 YENEEA. The ends lost 5 bases at V and 10 bases at J; junction bases unmatched: 3. DNA for the CDR3: TGTGCCAGCAGCAATACAGGGGGCGAGCAGTTCTTC. Amino acids: CASSNTGGEQFF.

The chain is built from TRBV5-1 and TRBJ2-2; tentatively, D is TRBD2 (5 bases). The CDR3 has 15 residues. The V gene's germline CDR1 is SGHRS and CDR2 YFSETQ. V lost 1 base and J 3 bases, leaving 10 bases between the germline ends. The CDR3 is CASSLRTWDTGELFF. As DNA, the CDR3 is TGCGCCAGCAGCTTGAGGACTTGGGACACCGGGGAGCTGTTTTTT.

In its sample, this clone was seen a few times. This chain uses TRBV19 with TRBJ1-5, with D uncertain. Trimming stripped 5 bases from V and 6 bases from J, with 23 bases between. The CDR3 totals 17 residues. CDR1 and CDR2 (germline): LNHDA, SQIVND (reference sequence). CDR3 DNA sequence: TGTGCCAGTAGTCACCGCGGGATGGCGGGCGCGGGTCAGCCCCAGCATTTT. This codes for CASSHRGMAGAGQPQHF.

The V gene is TRBV6-5, the J gene TRBJ1-1, with 8 bases aligning to TRBD1. Germline V gene sequence: CDR1 MNHEY, CDR2 SVGAGI. CDR3 length equals 15 residues. The J segment lost 4 bases and the V segment lost 6 bases, leaving 10 bases of the junction unmatched. The CDR3 sequence is CASSQGQGAATEAFF. The CDR3 DNA reads TGTGCCAGCAGCCAAGGGCAGGGGGCCGCCACTGAAGCTTTCTTT.

The chain links TRBV5-1 to TRBJ2-1, with 12 bases fitting TRBD2. The CDR3 length is 16 residues. In germline, CDR1 is SGHRS, CDR2 YFSETQ. J lost 4 bases, V lost 3 bases, and 5 bases had no gene match. CDR3 sequence: CASSSMTSGGYNEQFF. CDR3 coding DNA: TGCGCCAGCAGCTCCATGACTAGCGGGGGTTACAATGAGCAGTTCTTC.

The genes are TRBV5-1 and TRBJ2-1; TRBD1 is a possible D gene (6 bases). With 4 bases removed from V and 8 bases from J, the gap between germline ends came to 13 bases. Looked up from germline, CDR1 is SGHRS and CDR2 is YFSETQ. There are 13 residues in the CDR3. CDR3 region: CASSNRQVHEQFF. Here the CDR3 DNA reads TGCGCCAGCAGCAACCGACAGGTACATGAGCAGTTCTTC.

The J gene is TRBJ2-7, the V gene TRBV6-6; 9 bases are shared with TRBD1. CDR1 and CDR2 from the germline V gene are MNHNY and SVGAGI (reference sequence). The CDR3 loop spans 15 amino acids. J gave up 3 bases and V 8 bases, and 11 bases lay outside the gene matches. The CDR3 nucleotides read TGTGCCAGCGGTCTCCTCGGGACAGGGAACTACGAGCAGTACTTC. Translated, it gives CASGLLGTGNYEQYF.

The V gene is TRBV19, the J gene TRBJ2-3; TRBD2 matches 7 bases. The germline gives CDR1 LNHDA, CDR2 SQIVND (reference sequence). The length of the CDR3 is 18 residues. The trim removed 4 bases at V and 1 base at J, leaving 14 bases unmatched. The CDR3, as DNA: TGTGCCAGTAGTAGAACGGGGCTAGCGGTAAGGGGCACAGATACGCAGTATTTT. This gives the protein CASSRTGLAVRGTDTQYF.

V usage is TRBV11-3 and J usage is TRBJ2-1; 10 bases match TRBD1. Germline trimming cut 4 bases from V and 7 bases from J; bases unmatched to any gene: 7. CDR1 and CDR2 from the germline V gene are SGHNT and YENEEA. This CDR3 contains 15 residues. The CDR3: CASSSPGQGRNEQFF. CDR3 DNA sequence: TGTGCCAGCAGCTCCCCGGGACAGGGGAGGAATGAGCAGTTCTTC.

The chain recombines TRBV13 with TRBJ1-6, with a weak D call TRBD1 (5 bases). The germline CDR1 and CDR2 sequences are PRHDT and FYEKMQ (reference sequence). V gave up 8 bases and J gave up 0 bases, with 11 bases separating them. The CDR3 length is 15 residues. In DNA form, the CDR3 reads TGTGCCAGCGCTAGCGGGGGCTCCTATAATTCACCCCTCCACTTT. It yields the protein CASASGGSYNSPLHF.

The rearrangement joins TRBV2 to TRBJ2-1; 7 bases align to TRBD2. Germline lookup yields CDR1 SNHLY and CDR2 FYNNEI. The CDR3 extends over 14 amino acids. J gave up 5 bases and V 6 bases, and 7 bases lay outside the gene matches. The CDR3 loop reads CASSLPGLNNEQFF. The CDR3 nucleotides read TGTGCCAGCAGCTTACCGGGACTAAACAATGAGCAGTTCTTC. The full variable domain, rest sourced from reference TRBV2 and TRBJ2-1, is EPEVTQTPSHQVTQMGQEVILRCVPISNHLYFYWYRQILGQKVEFLVSFYNNEISEKSEIFDDQFSVERPDGSNFTLKIRSTKLEDSAMYFCASSLPGLNNEQFFGPGTRLTVL.

This clone was detected only once. The V gene is TRBV7-9, the J gene TRBJ1-1; 7 positions match TRBD1. Unmatched junction bases numbered 10, after V lost 4 bases and J lost 5 bases. Germline lookup yields CDR1 SEHNR and CDR2 FQNEAQ (reference sequence). The CDR3 runs to 15 residues. CDR3 bases: TGTGCCAGCAGCTCCAACTACAGGGGTTGGACTGAAGCTTTCTTT. Its translation: CASSSNYRGWTEAFF.

The chain recombines TRBV27 with TRBJ1-1; D uncertain. The V end was cut by 5 bases, the J end by 1 base, with 11 bases between. The CDR3 is 14 amino acids. Germline CDR1 MNHEY, CDR2 SMNVEV (reference sequence). The CDR3 is CASSPWARNTEAFF. The CDR3 region has the DNA TGTGCCAGCAGTCCCTGGGCGCGGAACACTGAAGCTTTCTTT.